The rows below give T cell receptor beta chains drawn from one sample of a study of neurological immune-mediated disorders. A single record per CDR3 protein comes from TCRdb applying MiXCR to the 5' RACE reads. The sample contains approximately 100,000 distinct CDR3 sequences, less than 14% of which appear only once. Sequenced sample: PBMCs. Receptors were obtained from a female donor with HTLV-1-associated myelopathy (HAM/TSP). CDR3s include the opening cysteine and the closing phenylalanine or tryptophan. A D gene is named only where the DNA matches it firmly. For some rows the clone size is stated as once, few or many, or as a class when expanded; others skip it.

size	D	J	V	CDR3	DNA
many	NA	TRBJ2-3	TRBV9	CASSVGSGQDTQYF	TGTGCCAGCAGCGTAGGGTCAGGGCAAGATACGCAGTATTTT
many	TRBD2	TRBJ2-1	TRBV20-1	CSARDQPGLASNEQFF	TGCAGTGCTAGAGACCAACCGGGACTAGCAAGCAATGAGCAGTTCTTC
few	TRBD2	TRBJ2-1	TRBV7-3	CASSLMGGGVNNEQFF	TGTGCCAGCAGCTTAATGGGTGGGGGGGTTAACAATGAGCAGTTCTTC
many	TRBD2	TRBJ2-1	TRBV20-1	CSARRTSGGFYNEQFF	TGCAGTGCTAGGCGGACTAGCGGGGGATTTTACAATGAGCAGTTCTTC
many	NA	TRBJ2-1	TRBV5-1	CASSHGSPTWDEQFF	TGCGCCAGCAGCCACGGGTCTCCTACGTGGGATGAGCAGTTCTTC
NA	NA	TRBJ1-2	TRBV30	CVWSLEPATYGYTF	TGTGTCTGGAGTTTAGAGCCAGCTACCTATGGCTACACCTTC
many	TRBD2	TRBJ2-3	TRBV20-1	CSARVGLAGGTGTDTQYF	TGCAGTGCTAGAGTAGGACTAGCGGGGGGAACGGGCACAGATACGCAGTATTTT
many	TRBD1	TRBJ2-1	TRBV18	CASSLRTGGRYNEQFF	TGTGCCAGCTCCCTCCGGACAGGGGGCCGTTACAATGAGCAGTTCTTC
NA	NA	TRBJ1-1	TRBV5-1	CASSLGEGFGNTEAFF	TGCGCCAGCAGCTTGGGTGAGGGGTTCGGAAACACTGAAGCTTTCTTT
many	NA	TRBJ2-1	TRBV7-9	CASSPRRDRNNEQFF	TGTGCCAGCAGCCCTAGGCGGGACAGAAACAATGAGCAGTTCTTC
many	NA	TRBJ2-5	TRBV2	CASTSLGVETQYF	TGTGCCAGCACGAGTTTGGGGGTCGAGACCCAGTACTTC
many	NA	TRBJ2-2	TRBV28	CASSNTRGTGELFF	TGTGCCAGCAGCAACACTCGGGGAACCGGGGAGCTGTTTTTT
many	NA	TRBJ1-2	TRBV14	CASSQQALNYGYTF	TGTGCCAGCAGCCAACAAGCATTGAACTATGGCTACACCTTC
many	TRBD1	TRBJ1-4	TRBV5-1	CASGRDSLNEKLFF	TGCGCCAGCGGGAGGGACAGTCTTAATGAAAAACTGTTTTTT
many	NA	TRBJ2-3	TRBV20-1	CSARSPQRVTDTQYF	TGCAGTGCTAGATCCCCACAGCGGGTCACAGATACGCAGTATTTT
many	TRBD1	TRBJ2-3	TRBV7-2	CASSLSGGELDTQYF	TGTGCCAGCAGCTTATCAGGGGGCGAGTTGGATACGCAGTATTTT
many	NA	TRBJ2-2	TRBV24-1	CATSENTGELFF	TGTGCCACCAGTGAAAACACCGGGGAGCTGTTTTTT
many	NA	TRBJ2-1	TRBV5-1	CASSLGRETRPNNEQFF	TGCGCCAGCAGCTTGGGGAGGGAGACTCGGCCAAACAATGAGCAGTTCTTC
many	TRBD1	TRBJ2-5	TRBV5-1	CASGPGTAPFRETQYF	TGCGCCAGCGGACCAGGGACAGCCCCTTTTAGGGAGACCCAGTACTTC
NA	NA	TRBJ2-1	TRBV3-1	CASSQRSVYNEQFF	TGTGCCAGCAGCCAAAGGTCAGTCTACAATGAGCAGTTCTTC
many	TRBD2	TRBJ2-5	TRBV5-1	CASSPGTSGGAGETQYF	TGCGCCAGCAGCCCCGGGACTAGCGGGGGGGCAGGAGAGACCCAGTACTTC
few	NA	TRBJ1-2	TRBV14	CASSQVGYGYTF	TGTGCCAGCAGCCAAGTGGGGTATGGCTACACCTTC
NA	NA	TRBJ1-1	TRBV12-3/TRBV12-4	CASSRIQCITHLNTEAFF	TGTGCCAGCAGTCGCATACAGTGTATTACACACTTGAACACTGAAGCTTTCTTT
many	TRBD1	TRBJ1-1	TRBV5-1	CASSTGQGTFLAFF	TGCGCCAGCAGTACGGGACAGGGGACGTTCTTGGCTTTCTTT
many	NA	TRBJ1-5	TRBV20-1	CSARKQEIVNQPQHF	TGCAGTGCTAGGAAACAGGAGATTGTCAATCAGCCCCAGCATTTT
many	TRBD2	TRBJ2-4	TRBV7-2	CASSLAGLAVGNIQYF	TGTGCCAGCAGCTTAGCGGGACTAGCGGTGGGAAACATTCAGTACTTC
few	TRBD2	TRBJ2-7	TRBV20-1	CSAPIAGGRYEQYF	TGCAGTGCGCCCATAGCGGGGGGGCGTTACGAGCAGTACTTC
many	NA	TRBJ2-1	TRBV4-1	CASSGLTNEQFF	TGCGCCAGCAGCGGACTAACGAATGAGCAGTTCTTC
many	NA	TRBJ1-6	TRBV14	CASSGNSPLHF	TGTGCCAGCAGCGGGAATTCACCCCTCCACTTT
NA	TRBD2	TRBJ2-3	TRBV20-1	CSAATSGVTDTQYF	TGCAGTGCTGCCACTAGCGGGGTCACAGATACGCAGTATTTT
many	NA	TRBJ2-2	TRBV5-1	CASSGDGFTGELFF	TGCGCCAGCAGCGGTGACGGGTTCACCGGGGAGCTGTTTTTT
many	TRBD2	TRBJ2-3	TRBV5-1	CASSPGLAGVLARTDTQYF	TGCGCCAGCAGCCCCGGACTAGCGGGGGTATTAGCCCGCACAGATACGCAGTATTTT
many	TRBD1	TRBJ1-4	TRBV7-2	CASSLQTGGEKLFF	TGTGCCAGCAGCCTTCAAACAGGGGGTGAAAAACTGTTTTTT
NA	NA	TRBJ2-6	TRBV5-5	CASSFMGAGANVLTF	TGTGCCAGCAGCTTCATGGGTGCTGGGGCCAACGTCCTGACTTTC
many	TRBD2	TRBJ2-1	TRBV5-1	CASSGPGAGGNEQFF	TGCGCCAGCAGCGGACCCGGGGCGGGGGGCAATGAGCAGTTCTTC
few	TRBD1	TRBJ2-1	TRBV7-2	CASSATGYNEQFF	TGTGCCAGCAGCGCGACAGGGTACAATGAGCAGTTCTTC
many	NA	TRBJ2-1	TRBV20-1	CSARDSQGLNNEQFF	TGCAGTGCTAGAGATTCCCAGGGCCTAAACAATGAGCAGTTCTTC
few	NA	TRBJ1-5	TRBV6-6	CASSDRAVPSNQPQHF	TGTGCCAGCAGTGATAGGGCGGTCCCTAGCAATCAGCCCCAGCATTTT
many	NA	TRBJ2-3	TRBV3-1	CASSQMPSGTDTQYF	TGTGCCAGCAGCCAAATGCCTAGTGGAACAGATACGCAGTATTTT
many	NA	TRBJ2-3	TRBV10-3	CAITASGVEDTQYF	TGTGCCATCACCGCCTCCGGGGTAGAAGATACGCAGTATTTT
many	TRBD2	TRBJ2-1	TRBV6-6	CASSRPTSGGNEQFF	TGTGCCAGCAGTCGTCCGACTAGCGGGGGAAATGAGCAGTTCTTC
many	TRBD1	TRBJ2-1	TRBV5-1	CASSLDPGGTFF	TGCGCCAGCAGCTTGGACCCAGGGGGTACGTTCTTC
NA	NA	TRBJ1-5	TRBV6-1	CASSKLRGVSNQPQHF	TGTGCCAGCAGTAAGTTGCGGGGGGTGAGCAATCAGCCCCAGCATTTT
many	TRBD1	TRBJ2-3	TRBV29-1	CSPGQPNTDTQYF	TGCAGCCCGGGACAGCCTAACACAGATACGCAGTATTTT
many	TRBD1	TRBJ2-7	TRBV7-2	CASSPRIPGQGTYEQYF	TGTGCCAGCAGCCCACGAATTCCGGGACAGGGGACCTACGAGCAGTACTTC
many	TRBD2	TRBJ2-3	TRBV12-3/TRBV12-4	CASSLTSGGKTDTQYF	TGTGCCAGCAGTCTAACTAGCGGGGGTAAGACAGATACGCAGTATTTT
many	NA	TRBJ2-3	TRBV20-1	CSARKLAVTDTQYF	TGCAGTGCTAGAAAACTGGCAGTCACAGATACGCAGTATTTT
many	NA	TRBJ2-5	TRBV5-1	CASSLGRGGEETQYF	TGCGCCAGCAGCTTGGGGCGCGGGGGCGAAGAGACCCAGTACTTC
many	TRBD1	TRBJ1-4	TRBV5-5	CASSPRQGVTEKLFF	TGTGCCAGCAGCCCCCGACAGGGGGTGACCGAAAAACTGTTTTTT
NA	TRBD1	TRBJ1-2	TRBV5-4	CASSLEGQGSKDGYTF	TGTGCCAGCAGCTTGGAAGGACAGGGGAGTAAGGATGGCTACACCTTC
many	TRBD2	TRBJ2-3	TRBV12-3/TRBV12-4	CASSPRGLAGTDTQYF	TGTGCCAGCAGTCCCCGGGGACTAGCGGGCACAGATACGCAGTATTTT
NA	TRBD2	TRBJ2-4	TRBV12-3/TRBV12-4	CASSPRTSVNIQYF	TGTGCCAGCAGTCCGCGGACTAGCGTTAACATTCAGTACTTC
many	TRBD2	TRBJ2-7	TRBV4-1	CASSQGGVSREQYF	TGCGCCAGCAGCCAGGGAGGGGTTTCGCGCGAGCAGTACTTC
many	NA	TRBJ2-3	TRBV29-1	CSVGTDTQYF	TGCAGCGTTGGAACAGATACGCAGTATTTT
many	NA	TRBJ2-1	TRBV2	CASSDLGTGAKVYNEQFF	TGTGCCAGCAGTGATCTAGGGACGGGGGCAAAAGTCTACAATGAGCAGTTCTTC
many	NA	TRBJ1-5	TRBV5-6	CASSLDRLHSNQPQHF	TGTGCCAGCAGCCTTGACAGACTCCATAGCAATCAGCCCCAGCATTTT
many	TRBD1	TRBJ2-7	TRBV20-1	CSASLRQGGSYEQYF	TGCAGTGCTTCCCTACGACAGGGGGGTTCCTACGAGCAGTACTTC
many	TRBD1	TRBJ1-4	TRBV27	CASSLRGAWTGTNEKLFF	TGTGCCAGCAGTTTAAGAGGCGCCTGGACAGGGACAAATGAAAAACTGTTTTTT
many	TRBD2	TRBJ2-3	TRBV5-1	CASSLGLAGGRGTDTQYF	TGCGCCAGCAGCTTGGGACTAGCGGGGGGCCGGGGCACAGATACGCAGTATTTT
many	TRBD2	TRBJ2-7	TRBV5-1	CASTSGGTSYEQYF	TGCGCCAGCACTAGCGGGGGAACCTCCTACGAGCAGTACTTC